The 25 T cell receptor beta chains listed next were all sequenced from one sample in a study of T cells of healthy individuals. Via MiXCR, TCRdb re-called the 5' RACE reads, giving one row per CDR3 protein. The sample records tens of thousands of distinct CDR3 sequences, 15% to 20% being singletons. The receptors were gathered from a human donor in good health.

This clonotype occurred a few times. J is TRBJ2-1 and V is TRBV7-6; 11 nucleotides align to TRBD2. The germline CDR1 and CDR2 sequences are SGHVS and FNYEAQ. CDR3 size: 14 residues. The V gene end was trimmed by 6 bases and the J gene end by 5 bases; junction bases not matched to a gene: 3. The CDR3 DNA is TGTGCCAGCAGTTGGACTAGCGGGCACAATGAGCAGTTCTTC. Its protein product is CASSWTSGHNEQFF.

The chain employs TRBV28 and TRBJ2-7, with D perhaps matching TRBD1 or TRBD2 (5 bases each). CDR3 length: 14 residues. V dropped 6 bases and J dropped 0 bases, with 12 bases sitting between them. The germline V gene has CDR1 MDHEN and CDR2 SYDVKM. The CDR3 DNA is TGTGCCAGCAGATCCGGGGCGGGCTCCTACGAGCAGTACTTC. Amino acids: CASRSGAGSYEQYF.

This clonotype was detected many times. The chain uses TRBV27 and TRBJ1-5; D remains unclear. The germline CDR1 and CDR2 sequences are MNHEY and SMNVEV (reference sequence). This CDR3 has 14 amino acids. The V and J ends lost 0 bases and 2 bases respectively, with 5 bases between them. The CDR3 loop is CASSLSIGNQPQHF. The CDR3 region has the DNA TGTGCCAGCAGTTTATCGATTGGCAATCAGCCCCAGCATTTT.

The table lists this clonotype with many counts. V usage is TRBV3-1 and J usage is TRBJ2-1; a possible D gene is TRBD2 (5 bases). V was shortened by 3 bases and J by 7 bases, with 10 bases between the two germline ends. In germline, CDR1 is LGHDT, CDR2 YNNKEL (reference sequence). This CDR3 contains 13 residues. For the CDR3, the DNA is TGTGCCAGCAGCCAGGGGAGTCGTAATGAGCAGTTCTTC. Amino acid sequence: CASSQGSRNEQFF.

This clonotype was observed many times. The CDR3 coding sequence is TGCAGTGCTAGAGCCTCCGGGACTAGCGGGAGTGACATTCAGTACTTC. It is translated as CSARASGTSGSDIQYF. This chain connects TRBV20-1 to TRBJ2-4; 14 nucleotides line up with TRBD2. The CDR3 sequence is 16 residues long. Unmatched junction bases numbered 7, after V lost 1 base and J lost 8 bases. Per the germline V gene, CDR1 is DFQATT and CDR2 is SNEGSKA (reference sequence).

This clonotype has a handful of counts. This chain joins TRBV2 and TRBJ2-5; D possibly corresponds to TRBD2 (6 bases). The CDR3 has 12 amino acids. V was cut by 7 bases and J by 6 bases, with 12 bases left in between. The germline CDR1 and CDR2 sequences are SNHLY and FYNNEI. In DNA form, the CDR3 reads TGTGCCAGCATGCGGGGATCGCAGACCCAGTACTTC. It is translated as CASMRGSQTQYF.

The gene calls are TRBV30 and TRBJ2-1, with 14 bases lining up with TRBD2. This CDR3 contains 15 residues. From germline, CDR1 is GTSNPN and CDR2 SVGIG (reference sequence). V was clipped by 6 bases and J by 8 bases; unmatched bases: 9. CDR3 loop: CACPLGGLAGDEQFF. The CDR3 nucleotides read TGTGCCTGCCCGTTGGGGGGACTAGCGGGAGATGAGCAGTTCTTC.

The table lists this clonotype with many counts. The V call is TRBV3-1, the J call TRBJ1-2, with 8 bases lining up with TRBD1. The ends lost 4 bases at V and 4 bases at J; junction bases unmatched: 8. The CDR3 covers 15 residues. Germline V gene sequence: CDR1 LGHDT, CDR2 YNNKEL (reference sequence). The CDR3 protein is CASSPRGRTVYGYTF. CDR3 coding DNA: TGTGCCAGCAGCCCCAGGGGGCGGACGGTCTATGGCTACACCTTC.

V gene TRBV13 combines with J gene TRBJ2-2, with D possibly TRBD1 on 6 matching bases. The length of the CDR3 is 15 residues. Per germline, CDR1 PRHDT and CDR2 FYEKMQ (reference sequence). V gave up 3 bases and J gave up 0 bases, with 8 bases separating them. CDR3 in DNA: TGTGCCAGCAGCTTGGGGGCCGCGAACACCGGGGAGCTGTTTTTT. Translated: CASSLGAANTGELFF.

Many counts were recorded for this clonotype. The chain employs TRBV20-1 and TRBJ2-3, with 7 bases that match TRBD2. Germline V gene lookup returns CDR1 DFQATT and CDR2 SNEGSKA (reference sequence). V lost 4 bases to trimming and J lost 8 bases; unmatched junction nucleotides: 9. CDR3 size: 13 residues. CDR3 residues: CSANPTRGGTQYF. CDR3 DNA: TGCAGTGCTAATCCGACTCGCGGGGGTACGCAGTATTTT.

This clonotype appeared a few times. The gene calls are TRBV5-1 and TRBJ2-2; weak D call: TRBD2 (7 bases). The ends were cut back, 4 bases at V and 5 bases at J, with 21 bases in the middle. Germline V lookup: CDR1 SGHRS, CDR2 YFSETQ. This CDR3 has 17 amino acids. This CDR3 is CASSPPGGRGTTGELFF. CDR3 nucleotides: TGCGCCAGCAGCCCCCCCGGGGGGCGGGGAACGACCGGGGAGCTGTTTTTT.

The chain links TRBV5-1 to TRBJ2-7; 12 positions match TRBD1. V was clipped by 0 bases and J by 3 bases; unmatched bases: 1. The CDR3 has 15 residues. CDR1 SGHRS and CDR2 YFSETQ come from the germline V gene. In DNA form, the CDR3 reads TGCGCCAGCAGCTTGGGGGACAGGGGGCTCTACGAGCAGTACTTC. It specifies CASSLGDRGLYEQYF.

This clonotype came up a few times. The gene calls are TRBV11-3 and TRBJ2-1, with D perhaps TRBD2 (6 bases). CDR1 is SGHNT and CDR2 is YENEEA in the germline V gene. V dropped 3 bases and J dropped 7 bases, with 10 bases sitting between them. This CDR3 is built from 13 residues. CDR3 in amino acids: CASSLSAGNEQFF. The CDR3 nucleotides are TGTGCCAGCAGCTTGTCGGCGGGAAATGAGCAGTTCTTC.

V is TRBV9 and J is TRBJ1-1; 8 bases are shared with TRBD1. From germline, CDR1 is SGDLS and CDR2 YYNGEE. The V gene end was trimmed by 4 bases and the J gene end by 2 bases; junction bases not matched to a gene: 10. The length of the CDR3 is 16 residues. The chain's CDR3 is CASSQTPGQGNTEAFF. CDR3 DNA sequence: TGTGCCAGCAGCCAAACCCCCGGACAGGGAAACACTGAAGCTTTCTTT.

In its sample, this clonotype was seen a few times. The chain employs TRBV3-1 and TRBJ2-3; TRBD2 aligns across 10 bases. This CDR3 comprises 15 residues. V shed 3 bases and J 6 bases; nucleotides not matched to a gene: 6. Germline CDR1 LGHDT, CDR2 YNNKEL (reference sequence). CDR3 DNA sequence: TGTGCCAGCAGCCATGGAGCGGGGGGGCGTGATACGCAGTATTTT. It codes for CASSHGAGGRDTQYF.

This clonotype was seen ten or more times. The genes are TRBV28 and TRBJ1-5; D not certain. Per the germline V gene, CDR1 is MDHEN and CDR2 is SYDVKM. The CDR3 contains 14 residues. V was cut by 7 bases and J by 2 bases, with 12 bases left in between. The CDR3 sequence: CASNGWGRNQPQHF. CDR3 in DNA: TGTGCCAGCAACGGTTGGGGTCGCAATCAGCCCCAGCATTTT.

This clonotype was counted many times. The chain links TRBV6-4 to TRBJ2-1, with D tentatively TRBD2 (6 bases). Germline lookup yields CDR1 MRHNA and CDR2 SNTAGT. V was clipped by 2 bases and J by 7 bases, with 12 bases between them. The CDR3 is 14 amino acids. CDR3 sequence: CASSDAGTMNEQFF. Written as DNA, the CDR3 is TGTGCCAGCAGTGACGCGGGAACCATGAATGAGCAGTTCTTC.

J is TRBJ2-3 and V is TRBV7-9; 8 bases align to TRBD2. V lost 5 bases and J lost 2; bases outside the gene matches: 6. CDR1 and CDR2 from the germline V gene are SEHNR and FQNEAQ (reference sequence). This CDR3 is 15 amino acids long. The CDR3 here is CASSRGLGYTDTQYF. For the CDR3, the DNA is TGTGCCAGCAGCCGGGGACTAGGATACACAGATACGCAGTATTTT. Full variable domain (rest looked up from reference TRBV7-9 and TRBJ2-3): DTGVSQNPRHKITKRGQNVTFRCDPISEHNRLYWYRQTLGQGPEFLTYFQNEAQLEKSRLLSDRFSAERPKGSFSTLEIQRTEQGDSAMYLCASSRGLGYTDTQYFGPGTRLTVL.

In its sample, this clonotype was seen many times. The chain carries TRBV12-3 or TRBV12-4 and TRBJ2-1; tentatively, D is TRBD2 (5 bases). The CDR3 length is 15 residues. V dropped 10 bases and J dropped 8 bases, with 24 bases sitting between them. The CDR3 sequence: CATRGVGEAVYEQFF. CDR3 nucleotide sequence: TGTGCCACCCGCGGAGTGGGAGAGGCCGTGTATGAGCAGTTCTTC.

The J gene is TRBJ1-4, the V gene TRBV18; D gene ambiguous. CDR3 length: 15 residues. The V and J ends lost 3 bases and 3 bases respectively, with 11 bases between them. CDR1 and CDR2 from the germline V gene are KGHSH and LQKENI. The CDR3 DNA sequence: TGTGCCAGCTCACCGGAGCAGTACCCTAATGAAAAACTGTTTTTT. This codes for CASSPEQYPNEKLFF.

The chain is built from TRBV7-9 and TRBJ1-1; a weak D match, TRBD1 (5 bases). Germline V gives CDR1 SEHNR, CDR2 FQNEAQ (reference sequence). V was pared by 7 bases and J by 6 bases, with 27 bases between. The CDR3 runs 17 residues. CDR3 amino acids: CASKNGGVNLYTAEAFF. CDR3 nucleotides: TGTGCCAGCAAAAACGGAGGGGTCAACCTCTACACTGCTGAAGCTTTCTTT.

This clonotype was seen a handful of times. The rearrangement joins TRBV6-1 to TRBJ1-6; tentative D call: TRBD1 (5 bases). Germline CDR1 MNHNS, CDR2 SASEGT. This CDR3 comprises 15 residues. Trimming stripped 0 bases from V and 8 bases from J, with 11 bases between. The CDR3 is CASSEAQGWDSPLHF. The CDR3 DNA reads TGTGCCAGCAGTGAAGCCCAGGGCTGGGATTCACCCCTCCACTTT.

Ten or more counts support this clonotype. The CDR3 bases are TGTGCCAGCAGCCTGGGACAGGGAGGCGGGGAGCTGTTTTTT. It specifies CASSLGQGGGELFF. The chain employs TRBV5-6 and TRBJ2-2, with 9 bases that match TRBD1. The CDR3 runs 14 residues. The germline gives CDR1 SGHDT, CDR2 YYEEEE. Losses at the gene ends were 4 bases for V and 7 bases for J; bases not matched to a gene: 5. The variable domain in full, completed from reference TRBV5-6 and TRBJ2-2, reads DAGVTQSPTHLIKTRGQQVTLRCSPKSGHDTVSWYQQALGQGPQFIFQYYEEEERQRGNFPDRFSGHQFPNYSSELNVNALLLGDSALYLCASSLGQGGGELFFGEGSRLTVL.

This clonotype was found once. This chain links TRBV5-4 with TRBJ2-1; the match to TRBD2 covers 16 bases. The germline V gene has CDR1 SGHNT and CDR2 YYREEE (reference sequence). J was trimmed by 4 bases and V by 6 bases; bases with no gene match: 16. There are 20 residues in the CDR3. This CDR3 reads CASILPGLAGGGPTYNEQFF. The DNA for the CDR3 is TGTGCCAGCATCCTCCCGGGACTAGCGGGGGGGGGTCCAACTTACAATGAGCAGTTCTTC.

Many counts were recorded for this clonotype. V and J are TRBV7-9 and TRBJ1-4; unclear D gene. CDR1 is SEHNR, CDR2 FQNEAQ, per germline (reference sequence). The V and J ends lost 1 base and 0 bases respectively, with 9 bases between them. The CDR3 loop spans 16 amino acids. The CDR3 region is CASSLVHIATNEKLFF. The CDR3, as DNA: TGTGCCAGCAGCTTAGTTCACATCGCAACTAATGAAAAACTGTTTTTT.